The clone carrying this T cell receptor (beta chain) was seen more than once but under ten times. Data came from immunoSEQ multiplex PCR; TCRdb stores just in-frame clones and leaves some out. The repertoire holds approximately 140,000 clones, approximately 90% seen once, with roughly 8.4% in the top ten. The data are from a study of control samples from healthy donors and cancer patients. The source is a woman aged 25 to 39 in good health. Source material: blood.

CDR3 amino acids: CASRVDSNSPLHF. In DNA form, the CDR3 reads TGTGCCAGCAGGGTGGACAGTAATTCACCCCTCCACTTT. The rearrangement links TRBV2 to TRBJ1-6; a weak D match, TRBD1 (6 bases). The CDR3 covers 13 residues. V gave up 6 bases and J gave up 6 bases, with 9 bases separating them. The V gene's germline CDR1 is SNHLY and CDR2 FYNNEI.